These T cell receptor beta chains were read from a single sample in a study of graft-versus-host responses after intestinal transplantation. The protocol was immunoSEQ multiplex PCR, while the TCRdb copy is restricted to in-frame clones and leaves out a portion. Found here are approximately 33,000 clones, about 80% of them singletons; the top ten hold more than 15%. Their antigens are not known. Material: unstimulated CD8+ T cells sorted from spleen or lymph node cells, obtained before intestinal transplant. Every receptor here comes from a human donor who received an intestinal transplant. Both conserved end residues are part of each CDR3. Fields, in order: D gene, V gene, clone size, J gene, CDR3 DNA, CDR3 protein. A D gene is named only where the DNA matches it firmly. Clone size is given for some rows only: seen once, a few or many times, or a class if the clone is expanded.

d_gene: TRBD1; v_gene: TRBV27; abundance: NA; j_gene: TRBJ1-5; CDR3nt: TGTGCCAGCAAGCACAGGGGGAAGCCCCAGCATTTT; CDR3aa: CASKHRGKPQHF
d_gene: NA; v_gene: TRBV7-8; abundance: NA; j_gene: TRBJ2-7; CDR3nt: TGTGCCAGCAGCTTAGTGCGCCGCCAAAACGAGCAGTACTTC; CDR3aa: CASSLVRRQNEQYF
d_gene: NA; v_gene: TRBV28; abundance: NA; j_gene: TRBJ1-1; CDR3nt: TGTGCCAGCAGTTTATCTAAGATGAACACTGAAGCTTTCTTT; CDR3aa: CASSLSKMNTEAFF
d_gene: NA; v_gene: TRBV28; abundance: NA; j_gene: TRBJ2-3; CDR3nt: TGTGCCAGCAGCTGGGGATCACAGGGAACAGATACGCAGTATTTT; CDR3aa: CASSWGSQGTDTQYF
d_gene: TRBD2; v_gene: TRBV27; abundance: once; j_gene: TRBJ2-1; CDR3nt: TGTGCCAGCAGTTGGATGGGCGGGAGCTCCTACAATGAGCAGTTCTTC; CDR3aa: CASSWMGGSSYNEQFF
d_gene: NA; v_gene: TRBV19; abundance: NA; j_gene: TRBJ2-2; CDR3nt: TGTGCCAGTGGGGAGGGGGAGCTGTTTTTT; CDR3aa: CASGEGELFF
d_gene: NA; v_gene: TRBV7-2; abundance: once; j_gene: TRBJ2-7; CDR3nt: TGTGCCAGCAGCTTAGTTATCTACGAGCAGTACTTC; CDR3aa: CASSLVIYEQYF
d_gene: NA; v_gene: TRBV7-3; abundance: NA; j_gene: TRBJ2-1; CDR3nt: TGTGCCAGCAGCTTAATTACCGGGGATGAGCAGTTCTTC; CDR3aa: CASSLITGDEQFF
d_gene: TRBD1; v_gene: TRBV6-1; abundance: few; j_gene: TRBJ2-1; CDR3nt: TGTGCCAGCACCTCCGGGACAGGGGATTTAGTTGAGCAGTTCTTC; CDR3aa: CASTSGTGDLVEQFF
d_gene: TRBD2; v_gene: TRBV5-1; abundance: NA; j_gene: TRBJ2-1; CDR3nt: TGCGCCAGCAGCTTGAAAGCGGGGGGGCATGGTGAGCAGTTCTTC; CDR3aa: CASSLKAGGHGEQFF
d_gene: TRBD2; v_gene: TRBV4-2; abundance: NA; j_gene: TRBJ2-3; CDR3nt: TGTGCCAGCAGCCAAACACTAGCGGGAGCGTTAGATACGCAGTATTTT; CDR3aa: CASSQTLAGALDTQYF
d_gene: TRBD1; v_gene: TRBV4-1; abundance: once; j_gene: TRBJ1-4; CDR3nt: TGCGCCAGCAGCCGACCCCAGACAGGGGGCGCGAATGAAAAACTGTTTTTT; CDR3aa: CASSRPQTGGANEKLFF
d_gene: TRBD2; v_gene: TRBV19; abundance: NA; j_gene: TRBJ2-2; CDR3nt: TGTGCCAGCCTAGCGCTAGCGGGAGGTCAGTCCGGGGAGCTGTTTTTT; CDR3aa: CASLALAGGQSGELFF
d_gene: NA; v_gene: TRBV10-3; abundance: NA; j_gene: TRBJ1-2; CDR3nt: TGTGCCATCAGTGGAGTTCACAGGGATCCTATTTTAGGCTACACCTTC; CDR3aa: CAISGVHRDPILGYTF
d_gene: NA; v_gene: TRBV4-1; abundance: NA; j_gene: TRBJ2-2; CDR3nt: TGTGCCAGCAGCGAGAGCGTACCATACGCCGGGGAGCTGTTTTTT; CDR3aa: CASSESVPYAGELFF
d_gene: NA; v_gene: TRBV29-1; abundance: NA; j_gene: TRBJ2-7; CDR3nt: TGCAGCGCCAGGGTGTACTCCTACGAGCAGTACTTC; CDR3aa: CSARVYSYEQYF
d_gene: NA; v_gene: TRBV28; abundance: once; j_gene: TRBJ2-5; CDR3nt: TGTGCCAGCAGCTTCCCGAACCTACAGACCCAGTACTTC; CDR3aa: CASSFPNLQTQYF
d_gene: TRBD2; v_gene: TRBV7-2; abundance: NA; j_gene: TRBJ2-5; CDR3nt: TGTGCCAGCAGCTTCCCGTTAGCGGGGGGGCCTGAGGAGACCCAGTACTTC; CDR3aa: CASSFPLAGGPEETQYF
d_gene: TRBD1; v_gene: TRBV28; abundance: NA; j_gene: TRBJ2-3; CDR3nt: TGTGCCAGCAGTCTTATGGCGCCCAGGGGGACAGATACGCAGTATTTT; CDR3aa: CASSLMAPRGTDTQYF
d_gene: NA; v_gene: TRBV6-5; abundance: NA; j_gene: TRBJ2-5; CDR3nt: TGTGCCAGCAGTTACTCCCAACAGGGATGGGAGACCCAGTACTTC; CDR3aa: CASSYSQQGWETQYF
d_gene: TRBD1; v_gene: TRBV7-9; abundance: NA; j_gene: TRBJ2-7; CDR3nt: TGTGCCAGCAGCTTATTCCAGGGGGCTTACGAGCAGTACTTC; CDR3aa: CASSLFQGAYEQYF
d_gene: TRBD2; v_gene: TRBV7-3; abundance: NA; j_gene: TRBJ2-1; CDR3nt: TGTGCCAGCAGCCACCCTAGCGGGGGCGATGAGCAGTTCTTC; CDR3aa: CASSHPSGGDEQFF
d_gene: TRBD2; v_gene: TRBV19; abundance: NA; j_gene: TRBJ2-1; CDR3nt: TGTGCCAGTAGTGGGAGCGGGGGCATCAGATCCTACAATGAGCAGTTCTTC; CDR3aa: CASSGSGGIRSYNEQFF
d_gene: NA; v_gene: TRBV6-5; abundance: NA; j_gene: TRBJ2-7; CDR3nt: TGTGCCAGCAGTTACTCGCTCGGTAGCGCTGACGAGCAGTACTTC; CDR3aa: CASSYSLGSADEQYF
d_gene: TRBD1; v_gene: TRBV7-2; abundance: NA; j_gene: TRBJ2-7; CDR3nt: TGTGCCAGCAGCTGGGGGACAGCGAAGGAGCAGTACTTC; CDR3aa: CASSWGTAKEQYF
d_gene: TRBD2; v_gene: TRBV11-2; abundance: NA; j_gene: TRBJ2-1; CDR3nt: TGCGCCAGCAGCCCCTTTAGCGGGAGCTACAATGAGCAGTTCTTC; CDR3aa: CASSPFSGSYNEQFF
d_gene: NA; v_gene: TRBV27; abundance: NA; j_gene: TRBJ2-3; CDR3nt: TGTGCCAGCAGTACGCCCTTACAGGACAGTACAGATACGCAGTATTTT; CDR3aa: CASSTPLQDSTDTQYF
d_gene: TRBD2; v_gene: TRBV10-3; abundance: NA; j_gene: TRBJ2-5; CDR3nt: TGTGCCATCGCGCCCGGGACTAGCGGGAGAAGGGGTGCAGAGACCCAGTACTTC; CDR3aa: CAIAPGTSGRRGAETQYF
d_gene: TRBD2; v_gene: TRBV11-2; abundance: NA; j_gene: TRBJ2-1; CDR3nt: TGTGCCAGCAGCTTGGGACTAGCGGGAGTGGGGCAGTTCTTC; CDR3aa: CASSLGLAGVGQFF
d_gene: TRBD2; v_gene: TRBV13; abundance: NA; j_gene: TRBJ2-1; CDR3nt: TGTGCCAGCAGCCTCCGGGGGGTTGAGCAGTTCTTC; CDR3aa: CASSLRGVEQFF
d_gene: NA; v_gene: TRBV5-6; abundance: NA; j_gene: TRBJ1-1; CDR3nt: TGTGCCAGCAGCTTGGCAACAGGTACAAGTAGGAACACTGAAGCTTTCTTT; CDR3aa: CASSLATGTSRNTEAFF
d_gene: TRBD1; v_gene: TRBV28; abundance: once; j_gene: TRBJ1-5; CDR3nt: TGTGCCACCTCGTCCGGGACAGGGTTGCAGCCCCAGCATTTT; CDR3aa: CATSSGTGLQPQHF
d_gene: NA; v_gene: TRBV19; abundance: NA; j_gene: TRBJ2-1; CDR3nt: TGTGCCAGTAGTATAGGTAGCGACTACAATGAGCAGTTCTTC; CDR3aa: CASSIGSDYNEQFF
d_gene: TRBD1; v_gene: TRBV27; abundance: NA; j_gene: TRBJ1-2; CDR3nt: TGTGCCAGTACGGATGGGACAGGGATTCACTATGGCTACACCTTC; CDR3aa: CASTDGTGIHYGYTF
d_gene: TRBD1; v_gene: TRBV27; abundance: NA; j_gene: TRBJ1-5; CDR3nt: TGTGCCAGCAGTTCCCTTCCAGGGGGCCCCTATAGCAATCAGCCCCAGCATTTT; CDR3aa: CASSSLPGGPYSNQPQHF
d_gene: NA; v_gene: TRBV19; abundance: NA; j_gene: TRBJ1-2; CDR3nt: TGTGCCAGTAGTATCGGTGGGCCAGAAACTAACTATGGCTACACCTTC; CDR3aa: CASSIGGPETNYGYTF
d_gene: TRBD2; v_gene: TRBV7-2; abundance: NA; j_gene: TRBJ2-7; CDR3nt: TGTGCCAGCCTAGCGGGCTACGAGCAGTACTTC; CDR3aa: CASLAGYEQYF